Included here is one T cell receptor (beta chain) sequence, with context. This record belongs to a study of blood T cell repertoires in COVID-19. Participants came from around 25 US areas, aged about 18 to 89 years. Clinical history as reported by participants underpinned cohort assignment. The method was immunoSEQ multiplex PCR; TCRdb's version includes in-frame clones alone and lacks a portion of them. This sample has about 190,000 clones, with roughly 82% found just once. After removal of 0 bases from V and 4 bases from J, the junction contained 5 bases not matched to a gene. Per germline, CDR1 SGHTA and CDR2 FQGNSA. CDR3 size: 15 residues.

The receptor's source is a woman in her thirties who had recovered from COVID-19. The chain joins TRBV7-2 to TRBJ1-2, with 7 bases matching TRBD1. Sample: PBMCs or T cells enriched from blood (not recorded which). CDR3 sequence (DNA): TGTGCCAGCAGCTTAGCGCGACAGGGCGGCTATGGCTACACCTTC. The encoded protein is CASSLARQGGYGYTF. Variable domain in full (rest from reference TRBV7-2 and TRBJ1-2): GAGVSQSPSNKVTEKGKDVELRCDPISGHTALYWYRQSLGQGLEFLIYFQGNSAPDKSGLPSDRFSAERTGGSVSTLTIQRTQQEDSAVYLCASSLARQGGYGYTFGSGTRLTVV.